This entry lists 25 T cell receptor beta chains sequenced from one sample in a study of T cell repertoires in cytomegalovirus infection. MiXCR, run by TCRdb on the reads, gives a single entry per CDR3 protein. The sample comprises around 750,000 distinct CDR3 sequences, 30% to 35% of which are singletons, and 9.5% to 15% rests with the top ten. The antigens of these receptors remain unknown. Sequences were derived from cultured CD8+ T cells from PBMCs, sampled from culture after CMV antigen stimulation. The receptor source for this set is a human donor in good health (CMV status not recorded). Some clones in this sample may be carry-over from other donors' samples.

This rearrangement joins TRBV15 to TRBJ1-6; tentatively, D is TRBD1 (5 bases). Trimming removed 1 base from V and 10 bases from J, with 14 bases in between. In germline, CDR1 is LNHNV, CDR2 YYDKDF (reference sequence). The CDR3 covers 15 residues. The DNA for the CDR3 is TGTGCCACCAGCAGAGGGCCAGGGTTCGGGTCACCCCTCCACTTT. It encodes CATSRGPGFGSPLHF.

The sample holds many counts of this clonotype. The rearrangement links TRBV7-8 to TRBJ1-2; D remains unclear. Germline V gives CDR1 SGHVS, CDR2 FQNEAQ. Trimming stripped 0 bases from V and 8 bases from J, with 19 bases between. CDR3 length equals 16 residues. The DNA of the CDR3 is TGTGCCAGCAGCTTAGCCCCTGCAGGAGGACTTCGGGGCTACACCTTC. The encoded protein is CASSLAPAGGLRGYTF.

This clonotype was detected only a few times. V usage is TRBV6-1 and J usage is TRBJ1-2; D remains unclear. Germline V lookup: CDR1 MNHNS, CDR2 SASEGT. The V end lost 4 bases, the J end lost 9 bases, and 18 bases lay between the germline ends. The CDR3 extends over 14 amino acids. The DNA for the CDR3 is TGTGCCAGCAGTGGGGGTCCGACGAGACATAGCTACACCTTC. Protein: CASSGGPTRHSYTF.

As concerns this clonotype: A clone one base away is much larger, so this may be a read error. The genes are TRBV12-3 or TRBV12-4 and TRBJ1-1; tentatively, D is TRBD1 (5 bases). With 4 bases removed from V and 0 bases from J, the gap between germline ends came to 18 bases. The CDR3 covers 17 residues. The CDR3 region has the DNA TGTGCCAGCAGTTCCTTACAGGTTGTGGGGATGAACACTGAAGCTTTCTTT. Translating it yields CASSSLQVVGMNTEAFF.

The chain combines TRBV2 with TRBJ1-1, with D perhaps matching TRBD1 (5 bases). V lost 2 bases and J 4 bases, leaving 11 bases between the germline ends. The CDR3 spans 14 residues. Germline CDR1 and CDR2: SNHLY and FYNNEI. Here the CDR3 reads CASSETPQVTEAFF. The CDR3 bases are TGTGCCAGCAGTGAAACCCCACAGGTCACTGAAGCTTTCTTT.

CDR3 sequence reads: CSAAGQGRKYYTGELFF. In nucleotides, the CDR3 is TGCAGTGCTGCGGGACAGGGAAGGAAGTATTACACCGGGGAGCTGTTTTTT. The J gene is TRBJ2-2, the V gene TRBV20-1, with 9 bases that match TRBD1. The V gene's germline CDR1 is DFQATT and CDR2 SNEGSKA (reference sequence). Trimming at V came to 5 bases and at J to 3 bases, leaving 13 bases not matched to a gene. The CDR3 spans 17 residues.

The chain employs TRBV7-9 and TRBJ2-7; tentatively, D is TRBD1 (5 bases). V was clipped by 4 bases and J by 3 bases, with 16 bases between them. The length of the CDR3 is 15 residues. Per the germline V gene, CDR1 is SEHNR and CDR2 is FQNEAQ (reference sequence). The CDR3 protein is CASSSDSQNNYEQYV. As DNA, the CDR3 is TGTGCCAGCAGCTCCGACAGTCAAAACAACTACGAGCAGTACGTC.

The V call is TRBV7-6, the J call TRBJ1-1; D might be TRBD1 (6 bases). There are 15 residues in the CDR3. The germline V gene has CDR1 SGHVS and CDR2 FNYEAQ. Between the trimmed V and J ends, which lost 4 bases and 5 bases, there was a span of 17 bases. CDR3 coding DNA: TGTGCCAGCAGCTCGACGTCTCAGGGGCGGACTGAAGCTTTCTTT. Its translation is CASSSTSQGRTEAFF.

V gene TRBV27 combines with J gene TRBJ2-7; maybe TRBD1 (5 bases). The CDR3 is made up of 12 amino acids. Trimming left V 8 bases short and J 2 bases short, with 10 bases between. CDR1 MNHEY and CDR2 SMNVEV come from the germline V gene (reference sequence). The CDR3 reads CASASGPYEQYF. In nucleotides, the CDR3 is TGTGCCAGCGCCTCAGGGCCCTACGAGCAGTACTTC.

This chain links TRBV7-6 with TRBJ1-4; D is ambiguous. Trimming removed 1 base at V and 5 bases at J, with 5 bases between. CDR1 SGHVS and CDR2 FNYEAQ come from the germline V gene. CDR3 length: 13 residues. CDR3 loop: CASSLVVNEKLFF. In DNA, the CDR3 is TGTGCCAGCAGCTTAGTGGTAAATGAAAAACTGTTTTTT.

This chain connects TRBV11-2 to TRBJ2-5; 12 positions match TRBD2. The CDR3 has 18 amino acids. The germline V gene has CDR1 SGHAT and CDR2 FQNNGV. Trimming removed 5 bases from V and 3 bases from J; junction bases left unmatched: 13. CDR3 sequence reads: CASSNLAGGPFSEETQYF. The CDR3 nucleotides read TGTGCCAGCAGCAATCTAGCGGGGGGGCCGTTTTCGGAAGAGACCCAGTACTTC.

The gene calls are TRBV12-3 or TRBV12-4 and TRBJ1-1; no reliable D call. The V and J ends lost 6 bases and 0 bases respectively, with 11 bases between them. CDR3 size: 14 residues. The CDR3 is CASSGSMLNTEAFF. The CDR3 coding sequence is TGTGCCAGCAGCGGTTCCATGCTGAACACTGAAGCTTTCTTT.

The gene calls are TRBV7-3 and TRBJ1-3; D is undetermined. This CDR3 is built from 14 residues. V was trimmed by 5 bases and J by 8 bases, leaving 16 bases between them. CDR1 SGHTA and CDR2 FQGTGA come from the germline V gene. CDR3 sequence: CASSQTGIRDTIYF. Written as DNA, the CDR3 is TGTGCCAGCAGCCAGACTGGGATTCGGGACACCATATATTTT.

CDR3 protein: CASSEGTNYGYTF. Written as DNA, the CDR3 is TGTGCCAGCAGTGAAGGGACAAACTATGGCTACACCTTC. The rearrangement links TRBV2 to TRBJ1-2; possibly TRBD1 for D (5 bases). From germline, CDR1 is SNHLY and CDR2 FYNNEI. The CDR3 runs to 13 residues. The ends were cut back, 1 base at V and 2 bases at J, with 5 bases in the middle.

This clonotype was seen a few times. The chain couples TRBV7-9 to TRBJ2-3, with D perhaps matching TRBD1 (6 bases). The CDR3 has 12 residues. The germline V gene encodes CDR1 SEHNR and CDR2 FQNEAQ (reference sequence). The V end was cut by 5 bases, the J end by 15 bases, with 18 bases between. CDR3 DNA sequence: TGTGCCAGCAGCCCTCAGGGGCCTATCTCCTATTTT. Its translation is CASSPQGPISYF.

CDR3 DNA sequence: TGTGCCAGCCCCGAGGATGGATCCCCGAGCACTGAAGCTTTCTTT. As protein: CASPEDGSPSTEAFF. The genes are TRBV6-1 and TRBJ1-1; D is undetermined. The germline V gene has CDR1 MNHNS and CDR2 SASEGT. This CDR3 contains 15 residues. Trimming left V 8 bases short and J 4 bases short, with 20 bases between.

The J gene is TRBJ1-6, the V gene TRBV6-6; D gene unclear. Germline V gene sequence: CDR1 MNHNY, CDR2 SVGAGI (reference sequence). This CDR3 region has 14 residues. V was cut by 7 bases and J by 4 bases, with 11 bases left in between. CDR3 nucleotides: TGTGCCAGCACTAAAGGGAAGTATAATTCACCCCTCCACTTT. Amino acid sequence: CASTKGKYNSPLHF.

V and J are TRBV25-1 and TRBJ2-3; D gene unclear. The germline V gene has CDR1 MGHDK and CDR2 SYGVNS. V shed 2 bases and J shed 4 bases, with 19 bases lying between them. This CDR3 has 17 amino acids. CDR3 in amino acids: CASSEGSGRVYPDTQYF. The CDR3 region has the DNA TGTGCCAGCAGTGAAGGGTCCGGGCGCGTTTATCCAGATACGCAGTATTTT.

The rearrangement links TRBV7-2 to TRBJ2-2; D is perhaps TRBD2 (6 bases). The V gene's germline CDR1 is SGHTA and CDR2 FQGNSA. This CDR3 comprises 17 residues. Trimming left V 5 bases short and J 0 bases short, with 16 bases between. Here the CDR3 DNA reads TGTGCCAGCAGCCCGCCCCGGGACTTTTCGAACACCGGGGAGCTGTTTTTT. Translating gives CASSPPRDFSNTGELFF.

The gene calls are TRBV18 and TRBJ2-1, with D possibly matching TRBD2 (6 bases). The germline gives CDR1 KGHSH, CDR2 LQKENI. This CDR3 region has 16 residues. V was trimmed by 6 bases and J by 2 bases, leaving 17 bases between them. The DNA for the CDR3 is TGTGCCAGCTCGCGGGGACCGCTCAAGACCTACAATGAGCAGTTCTTC. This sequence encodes CASSRGPLKTYNEQFF.

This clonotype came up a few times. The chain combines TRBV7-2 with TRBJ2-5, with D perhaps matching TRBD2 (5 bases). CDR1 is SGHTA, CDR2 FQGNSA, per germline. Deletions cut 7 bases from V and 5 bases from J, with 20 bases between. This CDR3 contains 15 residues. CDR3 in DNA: TGTGCCAGCAAAGCCTCCCAGCGGCCATTGGAGACCCAGTACTTC. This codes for CASKASQRPLETQYF.

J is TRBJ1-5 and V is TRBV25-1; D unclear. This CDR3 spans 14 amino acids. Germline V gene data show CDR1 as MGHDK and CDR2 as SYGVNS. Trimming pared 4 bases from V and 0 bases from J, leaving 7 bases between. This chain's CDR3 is CASSGAYSNQPQHF. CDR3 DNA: TGTGCCAGCAGTGGGGCGTATAGCAATCAGCCCCAGCATTTT. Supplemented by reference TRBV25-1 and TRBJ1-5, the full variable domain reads EADIYQTPRYLVIGTGKKITLECSQTMGHDKMYWYQQDPGMELHLIHYSYGVNSTEKGDLSSESTVSRIRTEHFPLTLESARPSHTSQYLCASSGAYSNQPQHFGDGTRLSIL.

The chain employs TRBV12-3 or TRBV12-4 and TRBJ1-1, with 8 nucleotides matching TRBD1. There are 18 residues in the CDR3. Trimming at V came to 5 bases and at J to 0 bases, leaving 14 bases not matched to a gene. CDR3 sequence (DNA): TGTGCCAGCAGTCCCCCGGGACAGGTAGAGCCCCTGAACACTGAAGCTTTCTTT. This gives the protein CASSPPGQVEPLNTEAFF.

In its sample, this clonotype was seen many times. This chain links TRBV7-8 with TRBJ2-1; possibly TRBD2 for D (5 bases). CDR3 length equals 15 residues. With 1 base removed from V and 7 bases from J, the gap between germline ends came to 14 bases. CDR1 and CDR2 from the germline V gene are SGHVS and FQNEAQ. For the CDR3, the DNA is TGTGCCAGCAGCTTAGGGATCAAAGCGGTAAATGAGCAGTTCTTC. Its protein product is CASSLGIKAVNEQFF.

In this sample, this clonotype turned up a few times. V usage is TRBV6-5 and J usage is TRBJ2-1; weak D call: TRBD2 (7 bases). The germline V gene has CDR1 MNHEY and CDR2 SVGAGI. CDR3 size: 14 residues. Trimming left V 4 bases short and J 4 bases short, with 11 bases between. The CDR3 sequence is CASSWRGPYNEQFF. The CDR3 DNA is TGTGCCAGCAGTTGGCGGGGGCCTTACAATGAGCAGTTCTTC.